The present T cell receptor beta chain was sequenced within a study of neurological immune-mediated disorders. Time point reported: technical triplicate 3. V lost 4 bases and J lost 4, with 11 bases in between. Germline V gives CDR1 SGHRS, CDR2 YFSETQ. The CDR3 totals 13 residues. MiXCR, run by TCRdb on the 5' RACE reads, gives a single entry per CDR3 protein. The table lists about 44,000 distinct CDR3 sequences, under 25% of them singletons. This clonotype was counted at least ten times. This sequence originates from a man aged 60 to 75 with HTLV-1-associated myelopathy (HAM/TSP). What was sequenced was PBMCs. The chain employs TRBV5-1 and TRBJ1-2; D unresolved. CDR3 in amino acids: CASSTPDGYGYTF. The CDR3 coding sequence is TGCGCCAGCAGCACGCCGGACGGCTATGGCTACACCTTC.